This entry lists 19 T cell receptor beta chains sequenced from one sample in a study of T cells after yellow fever vaccination. TCRdb used MiXCR to reprocess the 5' RACE reads, holding one entry per CDR3 protein. This sample yields a few hundred thousand distinct CDR3 sequences, of which around 17% are seen a single time; 17% belongs to the top ten. The sequences come from PBMCs, collected more than 4 days after the first yellow fever vaccination. The receptors here all came from a young man who received the YFV17D yellow fever vaccine.

This chain joins TRBV6-1 and TRBJ2-2; 7 nucleotides match TRBD2. The germline gives CDR1 MNHNS, CDR2 SASEGT. After removal of 6 bases from V and 6 bases from J, the junction contained 7 bases not matched to a gene. CDR3 length: 14 amino acids. In DNA form, the CDR3 reads TGTGCCAGCAGCGGACTAGATGGGGCCGGGGAGCTGTTTTTT. It is translated as CASSGLDGAGELFF.

This clonotype was observed a few times. The V gene is TRBV20-1, the J gene TRBJ1-1; D remains ambiguous. V lost 3 bases and J 11 bases, leaving 16 bases between the germline ends. Germline V gives CDR1 DFQATT, CDR2 SNEGSKA (reference sequence). There are 12 residues in the CDR3. CDR3 sequence reads: CSASGRTQAAFF. CDR3 DNA sequence: TGCAGTGCTAGTGGGAGGACCCAAGCCGCTTTCTTT.

Only a few counts were recorded for this clonotype. V usage is TRBV30 and J usage is TRBJ2-2; D perhaps matches TRBD1 (5 bases). The CDR3 is 13 amino acids. The germline V gene encodes CDR1 GTSNPN and CDR2 SVGIG (reference sequence). V lost 4 bases and J lost 3, with 9 bases in between. This CDR3 reads CAWNTGYTGELFF. Here the CDR3 DNA reads TGTGCCTGGAACACAGGTTACACCGGGGAGCTGTTTTTT.

The chain recombines TRBV4-1 with TRBJ1-3; D is unresolved. Germline CDR1 is MGHRA and CDR2 is YSYEKL. CDR3 length: 15 amino acids. V lost 0 bases and J 4 bases, leaving 10 bases between the germline ends. In DNA, the CDR3 is TGCGCCAGCAGCCAAGAGGTACAGCAGGGAAACACCATATATTTT. Residues: CASSQEVQQGNTIYF.

This clonotype came up a few times. The chain uses TRBV4-1 and TRBJ2-3, with D uncertain. This CDR3 has 14 residues. V was clipped by 0 bases and J by 7 bases, with 11 bases between them. CDR1 and CDR2 from the germline V gene are MGHRA and YSYEKL. The CDR3 loop is CASSQEPQIYTQYF. The CDR3 DNA follows: TGCGCCAGCAGCCAAGAACCGCAGATCTATACGCAGTATTTT.

This clonotype was observed a handful of times. The chain is built from TRBV7-3 and TRBJ2-1; D gene uncertain. CDR3 length: 16 amino acids. The V gene lost 2 bases and the J gene lost 3 bases, with 14 bases spanning the gap. Germline V lookup: CDR1 SGHTA, CDR2 FQGTGA. The CDR3 is CASSLEVGQSYNEQFF. CDR3 DNA: TGTGCCAGCAGCTTAGAGGTAGGGCAGAGCTACAATGAGCAGTTCTTC.

The rearrangement uses TRBV5-1 and TRBJ2-2, with 11 bases that match TRBD2. The CDR3 spans 19 residues. J gave up 0 bases and V 0 bases, and 7 bases lay outside the gene matches. The germline V gene has CDR1 SGHRS and CDR2 YFSETQ. As DNA, the CDR3 is TGCGCCAGCAGCTTGGAAGGGACTAGCGGCTTCTCGAACACCGGGGAGCTGTTTTTT. Its protein product is CASSLEGTSGFSNTGELFF.

The sample holds a few counts of this clonotype. CDR3: CASSIPRDRGHYGYTF. DNA of the CDR3: TGTGCCAGCAGCATTCCTCGGGACAGGGGGCACTATGGCTACACCTTC. V usage is TRBV7-2 and J usage is TRBJ1-2, with 12 bases aligning to TRBD1. V trimming: 5 bases; J trimming: 3 bases; junction bases outside the gene matches: 7. The CDR3 covers 16 residues. Per germline, CDR1 SGHTA and CDR2 FQGNSA.

The rearrangement uses TRBV10-2 and TRBJ2-1; D remains unclear. The V gene's germline CDR1 is WSHSY and CDR2 SAAADI. The CDR3 has 15 residues. Trimming left V 2 bases short and J 1 base short, with 9 bases between. The CDR3 here is CASSEEAPSYNEQFF. The CDR3 DNA reads as TGCGCCAGCAGTGAGGAGGCACCTTCCTACAATGAGCAGTTCTTC.

This clonotype was seen more than once but under ten times. V usage is TRBV5-1 and J usage is TRBJ1-1; D perhaps matches TRBD1 (6 bases). The V gene lost 5 bases and the J gene lost 2 bases, with 16 bases spanning the gap. CDR3 length: 15 amino acids. Germline V gene data show CDR1 as SGHRS and CDR2 as YFSETQ. The chain's CDR3 is CASSSAGHTNTEAFF. In DNA, the CDR3 is TGCGCCAGCAGTTCCGCGGGACATACCAACACTGAAGCTTTCTTT.

This clonotype has just a few counts. The V call is TRBV20-1, the J call TRBJ2-1, with D possibly matching TRBD2 (6 bases). The CDR3 spans 16 residues. Trimming cost V 5 bases and J 0 bases, with 17 bases left between them. Looked up from germline, CDR1 is DFQATT and CDR2 is SNEGSKA (reference sequence). The CDR3 protein is CSALDSGLPSYNEQFF. The CDR3, as DNA: TGCAGTGCTTTAGATTCGGGACTCCCCTCCTACAATGAGCAGTTCTTC.

This sequence joins TRBV6-2 or TRBV6-3 and TRBJ1-3; no reliable D call. The CDR3 consists of 17 residues. Trimming removed 5 bases from V and 0 bases from J, with 17 bases in between. Germline V gives CDR1 MNHEY, CDR2 SVGEGT. The CDR3 bases are TGTGCCAGCAGTACCACCGCCGTAGGATTCTCTGGAAACACCATATATTTT. Translated: CASSTTAVGFSGNTIYF.

This clonotype has just a few counts. The chain has TRBV20-1 and TRBJ2-3, with D possibly being TRBD2 (5 bases). Trimming took 2 bases from V and 2 from J, leaving 8 bases between them. The CDR3 has 13 residues. In germline, CDR1 is DFQATT, CDR2 SNEGSKA (reference sequence). CDR3 region: CSARKDSTDTQYF. DNA of the CDR3: TGCAGTGCTAGAAAGGACTCCACAGATACGCAGTATTTT.

This clonotype was found a few times. The chain uses TRBV7-3 and TRBJ2-3; D call uncertain. CDR1 is SGHTA, CDR2 FQGTGA, per germline. V lost 4 bases, J lost 2 bases, and 7 bases lay in between. The CDR3 sequence is 13 residues long. The CDR3 DNA reads as TGTGCCAGCAGCTCCGACAACACAGATACGCAGTATTTT. Encoded protein: CASSSDNTDTQYF.

The V call is TRBV14, the J call TRBJ2-2, with D hard to call. The germline CDR1 and CDR2 sequences are SGHDN and FVKESK. The germline V and J ends were trimmed by 0 bases and 3 bases, with 8 bases remaining between them. This CDR3 is built from 15 residues. The CDR3 DNA reads TGTGCCAGCAGCCAAGATTATTCAGACACCGGGGAGCTGTTTTTT. It translates to CASSQDYSDTGELFF.

This clonotype was seen a few times. V and J are TRBV12-3 or TRBV12-4 and TRBJ2-1; 12 bases match TRBD1. The J segment lost 8 bases and the V segment lost 5 bases, leaving 4 bases of the junction unmatched. This CDR3 spans 14 amino acids. The DNA of the CDR3 is TGTGCCAGCAGTAGGGACAGGGGGCTGGATGAGCAGTTCTTC. Protein sequence: CASSRDRGLDEQFF.

The chain links TRBV3-1 to TRBJ1-1, with D perhaps matching TRBD1 (5 bases). CDR3 size: 13 residues. The germline gives CDR1 LGHDT, CDR2 YNNKEL (reference sequence). The ends were cut back, 0 bases at V and 11 bases at J, with 13 bases in the middle. The CDR3 loop reads CASSQESREEAFF. The CDR3 bases are TGTGCCAGCAGCCAAGAGTCCAGGGAGGAGGCTTTCTTT.

A few counts support this clonotype. The J gene is TRBJ2-6, the V gene TRBV5-1; unclear D gene. Germline assignment: CDR1 SGHRS and CDR2 YFSETQ. The CDR3 sequence is 15 residues long. Trimming stripped 4 bases from V and 0 bases from J, with 8 bases between. In DNA, the CDR3 is TGCGCCAGCAGCATCGGAAGCTCTGGGGCCAACGTCCTGACTTTC. Protein product: CASSIGSSGANVLTF.

This clonotype has a count of ten or more. The chain is built from TRBV7-9 and TRBJ2-1, with D maybe TRBD1 (6 bases). V gave up 7 bases and J gave up 5 bases, with 9 bases separating them. This CDR3 spans 12 amino acids. Germline V gene sequence: CDR1 SEHNR, CDR2 FQNEAQ (reference sequence). The CDR3 sequence: CASTWDNNEQFF. The DNA of the CDR3 is TGTGCCAGCACCTGGGACAACAATGAGCAGTTCTTC.